The clone carrying this T cell receptor (beta chain) was counted at least ten times. No antigen is known for it. These data are taken from a study of T cells in Graves' hyperthyroidism and ophthalmopathy. Study summary: Peripheral blood was secured at the point of initial diagnosis, before any treatment.

This CDR3 is built from 14 residues. The germline V gene encodes CDR1 MNHEY and CDR2 SVGEGT. J was trimmed by 5 bases and V by 8 bases; bases with no gene match: 3. The source material, RNA transcripts, was used to amplify TCR beta CDR3 regions. Carried out on the TCR CDR3, a first-round RT-PCR used the HTBI primer set. TCRdb ran MiXCR on the multiplex PCR reads and lists one entry per CDR3 protein. The sample shows about 370,000 distinct CDR3 sequences, 13% to 15% of them seen only once. Lactation, pregnancy, other autoimmune disease or uncontrolled infection led to exclusion of patients. The study, taken as a whole, reports: Peripheral blood also featured most of the thyroid clonotypes expanded above 0.001.

This clonotype originated in a woman in her fifties or sixties with Graves' ophthalmopathy. The chain recombines TRBV6-2 or TRBV6-3 with TRBJ2-1; 13 positions agree with TRBD2. Sequencing was performed on blood. CDR3 nucleotides: TGTGCCAGCTCGGGACTAGCGGGACACAATGAGCAGTTCTTC. This gives the protein CASSGLAGHNEQFF.